Below, one T cell receptor (beta chain) is given with its context. Its antigen is unidentified. A multiplex PCR was run with 60 Vbeta primers and 13 Jbeta primers. Clones were sequenced by immunoSEQ multiplex PCR, and TCRdb holds only the in-frame ones, with some missing. This sample has 100,000 to 150,000 clones, with roughly 88% found just once. This specimen comes from a study of cytomegalovirus exposure and HLA in healthy donors. General study findings and limits: According to the study, roughly 160 TCR beta chains were cytomegalovirus-associated. A prior analysis recorded that most TCR beta V segments were productive about 87% or about 30% of the time.

The germline V gene has CDR1 SGHRS and CDR2 YFSETQ. There are 14 residues in the CDR3. V dropped 0 bases and J dropped 6 bases, with 11 bases sitting between them. Sequencing was carried out using PBMCs. The chain joins TRBV5-1 to TRBJ2-3, with D perhaps TRBD1 (6 bases). The sequence derives from a man aged 45-60 years in good health and CMV-seronegative. The CDR3 DNA reads TGCGCCAGCAGCTTGGGACAGGTTTTGGATACGCAGTATTTT. Protein product: CASSLGQVLDTQYF. The complete variable domain, with remaining parts taken from reference TRBV5-1 and TRBJ2-3, reads KAGVTQTPRYLIKTRGQQVTLSCSPISGHRSVSWYQQTPGQGLQFLFEYFSETQRNKGNFPGRFSGRQFSNSRSEMNVSTLELGDSALYLCASSLGQVLDTQYFGPGTRLTVL.